A single sample is the source of the 6 T cell receptor beta chains below, sequenced in a study of vaccination effects on CD4 cells after COVID-19. Expansion of antigen-specific CD4+ T cells with viral peptide pools was carried out by the ViraFEST assay before sequencing. Having been cultured for 10 days, the cells underwent CD4+ T cell isolation. Neither prior SARS-CoV-2 infection nor positive nucleocapsid antibodies were present in the vaccine recipients. These TCRs' antigens remain unknown. Data came from immunoSEQ multiplex PCR; TCRdb stores just in-frame clones and leaves some out. The sample has about 38,000 clones, roughly 70% seen once. The material was CD4+ T cells from PBMCs cultured with SARS-CoV-2 spike peptides, obtained before COVID-19 vaccination. The receptor source for this set is a human donor who received a COVID-19 vaccine.

This chain links TRBV6-6 with TRBJ1-3; a weak D match, TRBD1 (6 bases). V was clipped by 5 bases and J by 9 bases, with 23 bases between them. CDR3 length: 16 residues. Looked up from germline, CDR1 is MNHNY and CDR2 is SVGAGI (reference sequence). The CDR3 spells CASSHPPGAGRGTIYF. CDR3 nucleotides: TGTGCCAGCAGTCACCCACCCGGGGCAGGCAGGGGCACCATATATTTT.

This chain uses TRBV19 with TRBJ1-5, with 8 bases matching TRBD1. This CDR3 comprises 14 residues. The germline gives CDR1 LNHDA, CDR2 SQIVND (reference sequence). The V gene end was trimmed by 4 bases and the J gene end by 6 bases; junction bases not matched to a gene: 5. Here the CDR3 reads CASSTQGGSQPQHF. The CDR3 bases are TGTGCCAGTAGTACACAGGGGGGAAGTCAGCCCCAGCATTTT.

The chain recombines TRBV6-5 with TRBJ1-2, with D tentatively TRBD1 (6 bases). CDR3 length: 13 amino acids. Germline V CDR1 and CDR2: MNHEY, SVGAGI. The V gene lost 6 bases and the J gene lost 4 bases, with 12 bases spanning the gap. CDR3 DNA: TGTGCCAGCAGATTTGGGACACCCTATGGCTACACCTTC. It codes for CASRFGTPYGYTF.

This clone was observed a handful of times. V and J are TRBV5-4 and TRBJ1-2, with 10 bases identical to TRBD1. V lost 0 bases, J lost 8 bases, and 7 bases stayed unmatched. In germline, CDR1 is SGHNT, CDR2 YYREEE (reference sequence). This CDR3 has 15 amino acids. The CDR3 loop reads CASSLEDRGSGGYTF. The CDR3 nucleotides are TGTGCCAGCAGCTTGGAGGACAGGGGGTCAGGGGGCTACACCTTC.

This chain links TRBV12-3 or TRBV12-4 with TRBJ1-2, with 7 nucleotides matching TRBD1. The junction had 0 bases not matched to a gene; V was cut back by 2 bases and J by 6 bases. The CDR3 totals 12 residues. The CDR3 reads CASSLRGHGYTF. In DNA, the CDR3 is TGTGCCAGCAGTTTAAGGGGGCATGGCTACACCTTC.

This clone was observed a few times. The V and J genes are TRBV7-9 and TRBJ1-2; TRBD1 agrees at 8 bases. Per germline, CDR1 SEHNR and CDR2 FQNEAQ (reference sequence). The junction had 6 bases not matched to a gene; V was cut back by 5 bases and J by 4 bases. The CDR3 covers 14 residues. The CDR3 sequence: CASSQDREVYGYTF. DNA for the CDR3: TGTGCCAGCAGCCAGGACAGGGAGGTCTATGGCTACACCTTC.